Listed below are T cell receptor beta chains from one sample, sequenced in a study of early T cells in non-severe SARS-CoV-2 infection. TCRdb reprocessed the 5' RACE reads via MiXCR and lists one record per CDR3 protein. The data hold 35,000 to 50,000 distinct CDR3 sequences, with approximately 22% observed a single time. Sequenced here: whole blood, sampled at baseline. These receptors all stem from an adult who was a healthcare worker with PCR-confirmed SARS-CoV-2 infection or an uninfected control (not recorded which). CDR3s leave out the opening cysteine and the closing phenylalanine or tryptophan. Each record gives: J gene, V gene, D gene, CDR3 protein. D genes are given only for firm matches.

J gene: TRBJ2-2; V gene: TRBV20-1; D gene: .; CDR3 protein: SAREVWGRATGELF
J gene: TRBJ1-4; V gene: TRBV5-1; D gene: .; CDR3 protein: ASSLAHRGDEKLF
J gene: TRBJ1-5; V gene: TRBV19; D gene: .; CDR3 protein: ASRTTGGRRPQH
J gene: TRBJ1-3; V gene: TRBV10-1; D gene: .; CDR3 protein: ASSGDMGNTIY
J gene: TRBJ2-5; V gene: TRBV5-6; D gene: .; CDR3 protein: ASSLRLGLETQY
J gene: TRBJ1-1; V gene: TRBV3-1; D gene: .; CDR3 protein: ASSQDTGLYMNTEAF
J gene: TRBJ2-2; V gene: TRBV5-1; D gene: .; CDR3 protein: ASSLGTAANTGELF
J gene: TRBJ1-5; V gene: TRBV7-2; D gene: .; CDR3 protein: ASSPHSQPQH
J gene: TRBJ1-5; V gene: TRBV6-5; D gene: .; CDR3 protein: ASTPARGDNQPQH
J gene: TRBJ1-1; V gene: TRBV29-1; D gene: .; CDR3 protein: SVEDLNTEAF
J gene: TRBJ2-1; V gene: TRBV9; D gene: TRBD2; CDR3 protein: ASSVVGLAGEQF
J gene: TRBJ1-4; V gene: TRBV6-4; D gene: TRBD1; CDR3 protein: ASGDSGVETNEKLF
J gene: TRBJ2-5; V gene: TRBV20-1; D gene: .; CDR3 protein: SASPVGSQETQY
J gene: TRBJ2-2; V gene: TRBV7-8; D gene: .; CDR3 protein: ASSTLHRAPGELF
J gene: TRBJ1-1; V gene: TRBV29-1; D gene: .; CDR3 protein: SVQTVWGTEAF
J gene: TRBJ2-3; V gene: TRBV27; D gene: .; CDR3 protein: ASRVVGTDTQY
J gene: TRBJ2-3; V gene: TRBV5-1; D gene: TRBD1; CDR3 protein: ASSRTRQGSTDTQY
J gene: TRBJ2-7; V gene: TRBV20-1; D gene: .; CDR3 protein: SATAGVDGHEQY
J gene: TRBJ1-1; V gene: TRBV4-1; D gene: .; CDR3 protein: ASSRRTEGIPEAF
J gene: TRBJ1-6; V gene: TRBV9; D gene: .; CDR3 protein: ASSLEGNSPLH
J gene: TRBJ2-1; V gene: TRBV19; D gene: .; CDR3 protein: ASSMSGAPYNEQF
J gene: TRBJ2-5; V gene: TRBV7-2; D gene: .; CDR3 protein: ASSLRSMETQY
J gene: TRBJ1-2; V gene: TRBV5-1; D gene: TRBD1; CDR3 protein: ASSGRTGGSDGYT
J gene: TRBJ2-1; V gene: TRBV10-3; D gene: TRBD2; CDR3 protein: AINDQAGGHNEQF
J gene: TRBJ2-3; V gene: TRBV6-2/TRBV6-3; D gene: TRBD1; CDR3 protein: ASILGTGRTDTQY
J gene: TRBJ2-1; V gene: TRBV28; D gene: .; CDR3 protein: ASSPDSYYNEQF
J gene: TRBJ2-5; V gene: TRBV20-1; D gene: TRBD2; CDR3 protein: SARDFLLAGGPETQY
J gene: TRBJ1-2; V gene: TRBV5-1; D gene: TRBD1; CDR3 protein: ASSSDRGYGYT
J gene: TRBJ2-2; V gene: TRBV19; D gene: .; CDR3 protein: ASIQGSAGELF
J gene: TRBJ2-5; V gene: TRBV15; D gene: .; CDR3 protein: ATSRGGQTLGTQY
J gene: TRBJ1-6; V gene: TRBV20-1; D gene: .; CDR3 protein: SAEDFGSYNSPLH
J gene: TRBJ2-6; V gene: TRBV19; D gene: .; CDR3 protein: ASSISLPGANVLT
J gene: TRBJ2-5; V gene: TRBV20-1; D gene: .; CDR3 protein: SARDTQVETQY
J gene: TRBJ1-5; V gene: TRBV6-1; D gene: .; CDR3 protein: ASSPSGVSNQPQH
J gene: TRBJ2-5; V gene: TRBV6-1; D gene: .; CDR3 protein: ASSEFPVLQTQY
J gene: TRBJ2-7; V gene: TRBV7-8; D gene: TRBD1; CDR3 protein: ASSLEAGGSYEQY
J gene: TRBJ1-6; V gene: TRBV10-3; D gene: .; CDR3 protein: ATLETASYNSPLH
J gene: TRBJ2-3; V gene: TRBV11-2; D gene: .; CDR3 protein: ASSFSGSSTDTQY
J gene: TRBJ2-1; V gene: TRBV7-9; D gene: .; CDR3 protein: ASSLGASEQF
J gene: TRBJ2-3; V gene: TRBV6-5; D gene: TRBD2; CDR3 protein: ASSYSGGGFTDTQY
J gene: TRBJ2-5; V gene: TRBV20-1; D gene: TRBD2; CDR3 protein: SAKPGGQETQY
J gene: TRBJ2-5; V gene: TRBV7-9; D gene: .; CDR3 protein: ASSRQYQETQY
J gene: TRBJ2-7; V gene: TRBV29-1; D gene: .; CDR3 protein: SVEDSGVPGEEQY
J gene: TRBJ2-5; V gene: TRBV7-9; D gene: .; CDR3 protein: ASSQDSQATQY
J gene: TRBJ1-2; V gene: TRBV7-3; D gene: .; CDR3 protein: ASSPTGGANGYT
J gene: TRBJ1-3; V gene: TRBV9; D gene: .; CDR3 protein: ASSVSEGNTIY
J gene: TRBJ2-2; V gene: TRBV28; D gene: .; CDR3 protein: ASSLLPRIGTTNTGELF
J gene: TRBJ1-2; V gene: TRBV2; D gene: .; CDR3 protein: ASSESGVYGYT
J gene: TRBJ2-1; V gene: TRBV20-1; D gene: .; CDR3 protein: SARALDEQF
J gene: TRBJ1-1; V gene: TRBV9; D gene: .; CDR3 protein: ASSVATVLNTEVF